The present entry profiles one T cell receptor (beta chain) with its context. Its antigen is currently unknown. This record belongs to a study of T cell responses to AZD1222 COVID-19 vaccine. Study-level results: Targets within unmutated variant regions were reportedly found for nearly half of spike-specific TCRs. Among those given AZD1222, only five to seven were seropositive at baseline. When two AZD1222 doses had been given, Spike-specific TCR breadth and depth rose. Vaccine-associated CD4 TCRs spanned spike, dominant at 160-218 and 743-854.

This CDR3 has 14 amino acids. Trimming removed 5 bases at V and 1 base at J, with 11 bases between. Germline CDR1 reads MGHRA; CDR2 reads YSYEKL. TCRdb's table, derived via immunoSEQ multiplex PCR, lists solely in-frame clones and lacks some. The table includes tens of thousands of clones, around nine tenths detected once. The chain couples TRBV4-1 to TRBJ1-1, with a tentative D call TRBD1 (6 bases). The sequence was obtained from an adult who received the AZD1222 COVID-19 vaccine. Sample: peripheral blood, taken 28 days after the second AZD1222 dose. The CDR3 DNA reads TGCGCCAGCAGCGCCCAGGGGACGAACACTGAAGCTTTCTTT. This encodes CASSAQGTNTEAFF.